Listed below are T cell receptor beta chains from one sample, sequenced in a study of blood T cells in healthy people across ages. MiXCR, run by TCRdb on the 5' RACE reads, gives a single entry per CDR3 protein. This repertoire shows 720,000 or so distinct CDR3 sequences, less than 45% found once; its top ten account for roughly 30%. The sample was blood. All receptors derive from an elderly man in good health. CDR3s leave out the opening cysteine and the closing phenylalanine or tryptophan.

V gene	J gene	CDR3 protein
TRBV5-5	TRBJ2-1	ASSLAGGREFLDEQF
TRBV20-1	TRBJ2-1	SARDQPSGYWHNEQF
TRBV20-1	TRBJ2-5	SASPGQGILETQY
TRBV6-1	TRBJ2-5	ASSLGQRRETQY
TRBV25-1	TRBJ1-2	ASSPRTGSSGYT
TRBV4-3	TRBJ1-5	ASSQEVLPGNQPQH
TRBV9	TRBJ2-3	ASSVKASGRANANTQY
TRBV25-1	TRBJ1-5	ASSETGFYQPQH
TRBV7-3	TRBJ2-3	ASSLEGLAGATDTQY
TRBV20-1	TRBJ2-5	SARGRASSATHEQY
TRBV2	TRBJ1-5	ASSERGGRKSLPQH
TRBV20-1	TRBJ2-7	SARDSRSGGSGGETRY
TRBV10-3	TRBJ1-1	AIRAMNTEAF
TRBV20-1	TRBJ2-5	SARDYSGRLGETQY
TRBV5-6	TRBJ1-1	ASSYAGANMNTEAF
TRBV20-1	TRBJ2-7	SARPKNWEQY
TRBV5-1	TRBJ1-1	ASTPDGMNTEAF
TRBV7-6	TRBJ2-7	ASSSRGRDLGPIHEQY
TRBV7-2	TRBJ2-7	ASSRTSGRDYEQY
TRBV5-6	TRBJ1-1	ASSLWGAYTEAF
TRBV5-4	.	ASSFGQRYEQY
TRBV3-1	TRBJ2-5	ASSRGKRGGGLEQY
TRBV28	TRBJ2-4	ASTPAKNIQY
TRBV4-1	TRBJ2-3	ASSQGASGVNTDTQY
TRBV6-2/TRBV6-3	.	ASSSGLAGEIGEQY
TRBV20-1	TRBJ2-3	SARDPQREDTQY
TRBV6-1	TRBJ2-1	ASSEGTSGKDEQF
TRBV20-1	TRBJ1-6	SALEGQGNSPLH
TRBV12-3/TRBV12-4	TRBJ1-2	ASSSGGNGYT
TRBV7-2	TRBJ2-3	ASSLFAGAQDTQY
TRBV19	TRBJ2-1	ASSGLGDEQF
TRBV9	TRBJ2-7	ASSVLDTSYEQY
TRBV4-1	TRBJ1-6	ASSLEGGLYNSPLH
TRBV15	TRBJ2-1	ATSRDGTSGYNEQF
TRBV29-1	TRBJ2-3	SVEGLDTQY
TRBV7-2	TRBJ2-7	ASSLGGWGVEQY
TRBV12-3/TRBV12-4	TRBJ1-6	ASGRAGNSPLH
TRBV14	TRBJ2-7	ASSQPQGGKYEQY
TRBV4-3	TRBJ1-2	ASSQGQGRNYGYT
TRBV27	TRBJ2-5	ASSQLGRSRRETQY
TRBV28	TRBJ2-1	ASSLRTEQF